This TCR beta chain was profiled in a study of blood T cell repertoires in COVID-19. CDR3 length: 15 amino acids. Germline CDR1 LGHDT, CDR2 YNNKEL (reference sequence). V lost 4 bases and J lost 2, with 14 bases in between. TCRdb keeps only in-frame clones here, not all; method: immunoSEQ multiplex PCR. The sample contains around 310,000 clones, 80% to 90% of which appear only once. The receptor was isolated from a man aged 30 to 39 who had recovered from COVID-19. The J gene is TRBJ1-1, the V gene TRBV3-1 (or the pseudogene TRBV3-2); maybe TRBD1 (5 bases). The sequencing sample was made of PBMCs or T cells enriched from blood (not recorded which). The CDR3 DNA follows: TGTGCCAGCAGCCCATTTCAGGGAAGTAACACTGAAGCTTTCTTT. It yields the protein CASSPFQGSNTEAFF.